This TCR beta chain emerged from a study of cytomegalovirus exposure and HLA in healthy donors. Data came from immunoSEQ multiplex PCR; TCRdb stores just in-frame clones and leaves some out. The sample lists over 85,000 clones; approximately 90% were seen once. Broader study findings: CMV antigen specificity was confirmed in vitro for a few CMV-associated chains. Accounts indicate the classifier identified cytomegalovirus status with strong specificity and sensitivity. TCR beta chains numbering under 200 were designated cytomegalovirus-associated.

The germline V gene encodes CDR1 SGHDT and CDR2 YYEEEE. J was trimmed by 5 bases and V by 4 bases; bases with no gene match: 5. The CDR3 has 14 residues. A word on this clone: As yet, its antigen is unknown.

The sequenced sample was PBMCs. The sequence derives from a woman aged 30 to 39 in good health and CMV-seropositive. The genes are TRBV5-6 and TRBJ2-5, with 10 bases fitting TRBD2. CDR3 bases: TGTGCCAGCAGCCTACTAGCGGGAATGGAGACCCAGTACTTC. It is translated as CASSLLAGMETQYF.